There are a few counts of the clone carrying this TCR beta chain. What it binds is not known. TCR alpha and TCR beta cDNA libraries with sample barcodes and UMIs came from 5'RACE using constant-segment primers. MiXCR, run by TCRdb on the 5' RACE reads, gives a single entry per CDR3 protein. Among roughly 200,000 distinct CDR3 sequences listed, roughly 10% were seen once. This CDR3 has 13 residues. Germline V lookup: CDR1 DFQATT, CDR2 SNEGSKA (reference sequence). V lost 3 bases to trimming and J lost 1 base, with 9 bases between them. This record belongs to a study of T-cell memory formation after mild COVID-19. As for the study in general: Clusters were largely donor specific. Whole-study findings and limits: Chiefly within CM and EM were the contracting CD4+ clones; CD8+ ones were within EMRA. Clones that contracted from day 15 to 85 had balanced CD4/CD8; later expanders were CD4+ biased.

The sample was PBMCs or a T cell subset sorted from them (not recorded which). This clonotype originated in a man younger than 30 who had mild COVID-19 (a few samples of this study predate the infection). Cell type and time point are not known. The chain carries TRBV20-1 and TRBJ1-1; D remains ambiguous. The CDR3 is CSARLTPNTEAFF. CDR3 nucleotides: TGCAGTGCTAGGTTGACACCGAACACTGAAGCTTTCTTT.